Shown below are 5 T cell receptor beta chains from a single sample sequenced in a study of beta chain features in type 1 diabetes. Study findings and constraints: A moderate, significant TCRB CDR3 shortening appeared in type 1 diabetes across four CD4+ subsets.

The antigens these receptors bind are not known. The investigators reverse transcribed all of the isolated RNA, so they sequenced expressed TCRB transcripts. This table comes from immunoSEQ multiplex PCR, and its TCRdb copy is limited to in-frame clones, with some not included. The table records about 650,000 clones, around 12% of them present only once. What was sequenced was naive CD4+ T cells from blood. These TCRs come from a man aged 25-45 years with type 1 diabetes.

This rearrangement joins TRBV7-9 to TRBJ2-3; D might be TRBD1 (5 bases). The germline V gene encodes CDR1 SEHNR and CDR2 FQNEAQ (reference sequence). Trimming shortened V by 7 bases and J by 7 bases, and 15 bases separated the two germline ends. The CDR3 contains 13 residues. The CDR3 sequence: CASIKPRQNTQYF. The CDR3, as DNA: TGTGCCAGCATCAAACCCCGACAGAATACGCAGTATTTT.

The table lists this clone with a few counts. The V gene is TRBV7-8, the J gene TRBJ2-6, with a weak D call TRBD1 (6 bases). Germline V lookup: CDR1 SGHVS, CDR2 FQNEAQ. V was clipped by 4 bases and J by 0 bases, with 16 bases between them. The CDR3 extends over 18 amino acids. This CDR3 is CASSYPRQGNSGANVLTF. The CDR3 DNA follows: TGTGCCAGCAGCTACCCAAGGCAGGGGAACTCTGGGGCCAACGTCCTGACTTTC.

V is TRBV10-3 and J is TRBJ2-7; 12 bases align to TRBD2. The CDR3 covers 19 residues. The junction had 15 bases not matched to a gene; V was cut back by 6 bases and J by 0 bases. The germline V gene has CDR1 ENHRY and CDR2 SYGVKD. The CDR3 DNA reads TGTGCCATCAGCGCGGACAGGGGACTAGCGGGCCACAGCTCCTACGAGCAGTACTTC. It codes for CAISADRGLAGHSSYEQYF.

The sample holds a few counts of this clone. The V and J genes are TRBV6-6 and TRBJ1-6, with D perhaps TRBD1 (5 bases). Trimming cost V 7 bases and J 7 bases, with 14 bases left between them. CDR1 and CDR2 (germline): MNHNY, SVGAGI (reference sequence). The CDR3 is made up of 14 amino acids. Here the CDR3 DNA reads TGTGCCAGCAATACTGGGGGTAGGAATTCACCCCTCCACTTT. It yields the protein CASNTGGRNSPLHF.

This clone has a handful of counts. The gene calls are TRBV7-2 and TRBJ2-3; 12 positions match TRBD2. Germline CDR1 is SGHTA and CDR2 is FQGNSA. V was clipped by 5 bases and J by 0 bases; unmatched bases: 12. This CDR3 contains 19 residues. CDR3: CASSPGGTSGSASTDTQYF. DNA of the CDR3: TGTGCCAGCAGCCCCGGAGGGACTAGCGGGTCTGCTAGCACAGATACGCAGTATTTT.